This T cell receptor beta chain stems from a study of beta chain features in type 1 diabetes (dated by TCRdb to 2016 to 2018). Context from the whole study: Mean age, gender distribution, total cell number and subset yield were not different between patients and healthy donors. A total of about 100,000,000 sorted cells were examined across all samples, and RNA yield correlated strongly with the number of cells per subset. The study compared TCRB repertoires of sorted circulating CD4+ T cell subsets between recently diagnosed type 1 diabetes patients and matched healthy donors. Whereas all 30 or so donors provided naive and central memory subsets, regulatory and stem cell-like memory subsets were isolated from just 8 patients and about eight healthy donors. Paper-wide results and their limitations: Because cDNA was sequenced instead of genomic DNA, activated cells with high expression could be over-represented, although the groups did not differ in activation or CD3 levels. At VDJ recombination sites, type 1 diabetes patients had fewer insertions and more deleted nucleotides, which implies abnormalities in thymic rearrangement. A moderate but significant shortening of TCRB CDR3 length was observed in type 1 diabetes patients in all four CD4+ subsets. PCR may preferentially amplify shorter templates, but because patient and control samples were amplified and corrected together, any resulting skew would affect both groups equally. Because the HLA sub-analyses included only small numbers of individuals, any influence of HLA type on TCRB rearrangement was left unresolved. Naive, central memory and regulatory TCRB repertoires appeared to be more alike among patients than among healthy donors.

As regards this clone: What this receptor recognizes is not known. The input lacks base qualities; no much larger clone sits a single base away.

The High Capacity cDNA Reverse Transcription Kit was used to reverse transcribe all of the isolated RNA, meaning that expressed TCRB transcripts were what got sequenced. Deep immunoSEQ sequencing was applied to naive, central memory and regulatory T cell samples, giving an average of about 3.6 million total reads per sample. Sorted cells were lysed in RLT buffer, and RNA was extracted using DNase-treated RNeasy Micro or Mini kits according to cell number. To prevent cross-contamination, every cell subset was processed on its own, while patient and healthy donor samples were processed together. Using the immunoSEQ multiplex PCR, TCRB sequences were amplified from cDNA into 87-bp fragments spanning the CDR3 region. Sequencing of the amplicons was done on the Illumina HiSeq platform. On the authors' methods: PCR bias was corrected computationally using synthetic template baselines, and reads within Hamming distance 2 were collapsed, with unmergeable singletons discarded. Reads were aligned against IMGT so that V, D and J genes, CDR3 length and insertions or deletions at six rearrangement sites could be assigned. Clonotype counts were normalized to sorted cell number within each subset before computing true diversity and Gini coefficients with the tcR R package. Repertoire sharing was quantified using the overlap coefficient calculated on TCRB nucleotide sequences. TCRdb limited this immuneACCESS table to in-frame rearrangements with V and J called. A share of clones is missing; checked studies link under half to unresolved V genes, and the rest is unexplained. D and trimming were read from the DNA, whereas the V and J calls and clone size are those reported in that table. Present in this sample are roughly 300,000 clones, 7.5% to 9% of which were seen just once. Around 0.45% of the sample lies in the top ten.

A single peripheral blood draw of about 120 mL on average was collected from each donor into heparinised tubes. Using a panel that included CD45RO, CCR7, CD25, CD127, CD95 and CD27, naive, central memory, regulatory and stem cell-like memory CD4+ T cells were sorted on a BD FACSAria II. A purity above 95% was achieved for all sorted populations. PBMCs were separated immediately by Lymphoprep density gradient centrifugation and were stained directly, without being cultured. Samples were stained and sorted in pairs, with one healthy donor and one patient per experiment, so that batch effects were minimized. This TCR derives from a young woman in good health. The specimen was central memory CD4+ T cells from blood.

The CDR3 region has the sequence CASSYSGQGARYEQFF. The DNA sequence is TGTGCCAGCAGTTACTCCGGACAGGGGGCTAGGTATGAGCAGTTCTTC. The V and J segments used are TRBV6-5 and TRBJ2-1; 11 junctional bases match TRBD1. V is trimmed back by 0 bases and J by 8 bases, and the junction contains 6 bases that no gene match accounts for. The germline V gene encodes CDR1 MNHEY and CDR2 SVGAGI. The CDR3 goes from the cysteine to the phenylalanine over 16 residues. The entry retains the CDR3 DNA only, 48 bases that are in frame from base 1.